This T cell receptor (beta chain) was found in a study of cytomegalovirus exposure and HLA in healthy donors. This clone was seen only once. What it binds is unknown. The germline V gene encodes CDR1 MNHEY and CDR2 SMNVEV (reference sequence). This CDR3 comprises 14 residues. The V end lost 2 bases, the J end lost 2 bases, and 10 bases lay between the germline ends. Overall study findings and caveats: A subsequent analysis found that TCR clusters from the first cohort also tended to co-occur in the approximately 130 validation repertoires, with 94% of cluster scores above 0. Most TCR sequences showed up rarely, but some public TCRs showed up in many donors. Among the CMV-associated chains, a few were confirmed in vitro as specific for CMV antigens. There were 150 to 200 TCR beta chains listed as cytomegalovirus-associated.

Sequenced by immunoSEQ multiplex PCR; TCRdb stores in-frame clones only, minus some. The sample includes 300,000 to 400,000 clones, about nine tenths of them seen just once. The sequence was obtained from a woman under 30 in good health and CMV-seronegative. The rearrangement links TRBV27 to TRBJ2-7, with D possibly being TRBD2 (6 bases). Sequencing was performed on PBMCs. DNA of the CDR3: TGTGCCAGCAGTTTAGCGGGACCGACCTACGAGCAGTACTTC. Its protein product is CASSLAGPTYEQYF.